The 12 T cell receptor beta chains below were found in one sample sequenced in a study of blood T cell repertoires in COVID-19. TCRdb's copy holds only in-frame clones and misses some; the assay was immunoSEQ multiplex PCR. This sample yields 15,000 to 20,000 clones, of which more than 75% are seen a single time; less than 5% belongs to the top ten. Sample: peripheral blood. These receptors all come from a man between 60 and 75 years old with active COVID-19.

J is TRBJ1-4 and V is TRBV5-1; 7 bases agree with TRBD1. With V trimmed by 1 base and J by 3 bases, 6 bases remained unmatched. The CDR3 extends over 16 amino acids. The germline CDR1 and CDR2 sequences are SGHRS and YFSETQ. CDR3 nucleotide sequence: TGCGCCAGCAGCTTGAGACAGGGCGCGGCTAATGAAAAACTGTTTTTT. Amino acid sequence: CASSLRQGAANEKLFF.

The sample holds a few counts of this clone. The V call is TRBV3-1 (or the pseudogene TRBV3-2), the J call TRBJ1-5, with D possibly TRBD1 on 5 matching bases. The V gene lost 2 bases and the J gene lost 4 bases, with 12 bases spanning the gap. The V gene's germline CDR1 is LGHDT and CDR2 YNNKEL (reference sequence). The CDR3 has 15 amino acids. The CDR3 loop is CASSQHGEGNQPQHF. The DNA for the CDR3 is TGTGCCAGCAGCCAACACGGGGAGGGGAATCAGCCCCAGCATTTT.

The genes are TRBV7-8 and TRBJ1-6; 8 bases are shared with TRBD1. The length of the CDR3 is 18 residues. Per germline, CDR1 SGHVS and CDR2 FQNEAQ. The J segment lost 0 bases and the V segment lost 3 bases, leaving 7 bases of the junction unmatched. This chain's CDR3 is CASSFGQGASSYNSPLHF. The CDR3 DNA follows: TGTGCCAGCAGCTTCGGTCAGGGGGCGAGCTCCTATAATTCACCCCTCCACTTT.

The chain combines TRBV20-1 with TRBJ1-1; the D is unclear. V was cut by 5 bases and J by 6 bases, with 10 bases left in between. CDR1 and CDR2 from the germline V gene are DFQATT and SNEGSKA (reference sequence). This CDR3 has 11 residues. CDR3 protein: CSAADMSEAFF. In DNA form, the CDR3 reads TGCAGTGCTGCCGACATGTCTGAAGCTTTCTTT.

The chain combines TRBV2 with TRBJ2-3; TRBD2 is a possible D gene (7 bases). Trimming cost V 6 bases and J 6 bases, with 19 bases left between them. CDR1 and CDR2 from the germline V gene are SNHLY and FYNNEI. The CDR3 is 15 residues long. CDR3 in DNA: TGTGCCAGCAGCCTCAAAAGGGGGGGCTTCGATACGCAGTATTTT. Translation: CASSLKRGGFDTQYF.

The V gene is TRBV19, the J gene TRBJ1-5; the match to TRBD1 covers 11 bases. V shed 5 bases and J 6 bases; nucleotides not matched to a gene: 12. The CDR3 extends over 17 amino acids. Germline assignment: CDR1 LNHDA and CDR2 SQIVND (reference sequence). In nucleotides, the CDR3 is TGTGCCAGTAGTCCGAACAAAAGGACAGGGGGCATTCAGCCCCAGCATTTT. Translation gives CASSPNKRTGGIQPQHF.

The chain recombines TRBV5-1 with TRBJ1-6; perhaps TRBD1 as D (5 bases). Germline V gene lookup returns CDR1 SGHRS and CDR2 YFSETQ. V dropped 5 bases and J dropped 0 bases, with 15 bases sitting between them. The CDR3 runs 17 residues. CDR3 DNA: TGCGCCAGCAGAAAAATGACAGCGAGCTCCTATAATTCACCCCTCCACTTT. This encodes CASRKMTASSYNSPLHF.

This rearrangement joins TRBV19 to TRBJ2-5; D perhaps matches TRBD2 (6 bases). CDR1 is LNHDA, CDR2 SQIVND, per germline (reference sequence). Trimming removed 3 bases from V and 2 bases from J, with 10 bases in between. CDR3 length equals 14 residues. The CDR3 is CASSMGRNQETQYF. The CDR3 bases are TGTGCCAGTAGTATGGGGAGGAATCAAGAGACCCAGTACTTC.

This clone showed up just once. This chain uses TRBV6-5 with TRBJ2-7; D uncertain. The germline CDR1 and CDR2 sequences are MNHEY and SVGAGI. V was clipped by 10 bases and J by 1 base, with 20 bases between them. The CDR3 sequence is 15 residues long. For the CDR3, the DNA is TGTGCCACCGCTTCCCAAGCAGGCCTTTCCTACGAGCAGTACGTC. Its protein is CATASQAGLSYEQYV.

This chain uses TRBV2 with TRBJ2-5, with 11 bases fitting TRBD2. The length of the CDR3 is 15 residues. V lost 7 bases to trimming and J lost 0 bases; unmatched junction nucleotides: 4. Germline-derived CDR1 and CDR2 are SNHLY and FYNNEI. The CDR3 protein is CASNPGLADQETQYF. CDR3 nucleotide sequence: TGTGCCAGCAACCCGGGACTAGCGGACCAAGAGACCCAGTACTTC.

The CDR3 reads CASGTDSFRPQHF. Here the CDR3 DNA reads TGTGCCAGCGGAACCGACAGCTTCCGGCCCCAGCATTTT. The rearrangement joins TRBV12-3 or TRBV12-4 to TRBJ1-5; D might be TRBD1 (5 bases). V was pared by 8 bases and J by 9 bases, with 17 bases between. The CDR3 sequence is 13 residues long.

This rearrangement joins TRBV2 to TRBJ2-7; TRBD1 matches at 8 bases. CDR1 is SNHLY, CDR2 FYNNEI, per germline. This CDR3 region has 13 residues. V shed 5 bases, J shed 3 bases, and the junction held 3 bases outside the gene matches. The CDR3: CASSLDRGYEQYF. DNA for the CDR3: TGTGCCAGCAGTCTCGACAGGGGCTACGAGCAGTACTTC.